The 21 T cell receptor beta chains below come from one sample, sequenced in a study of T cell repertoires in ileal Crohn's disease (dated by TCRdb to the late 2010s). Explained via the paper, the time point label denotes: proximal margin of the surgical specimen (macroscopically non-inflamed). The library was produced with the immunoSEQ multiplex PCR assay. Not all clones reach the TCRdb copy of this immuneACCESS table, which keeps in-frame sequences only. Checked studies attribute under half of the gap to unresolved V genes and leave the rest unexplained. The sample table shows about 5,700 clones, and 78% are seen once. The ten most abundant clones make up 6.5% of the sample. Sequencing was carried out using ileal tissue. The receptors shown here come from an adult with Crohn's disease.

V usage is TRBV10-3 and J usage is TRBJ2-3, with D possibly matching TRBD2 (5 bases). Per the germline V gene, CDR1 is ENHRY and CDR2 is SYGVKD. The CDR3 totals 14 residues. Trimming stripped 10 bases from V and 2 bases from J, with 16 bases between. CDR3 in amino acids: CATLASTLTDTQYF. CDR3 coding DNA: TGTGCCACCTTGGCTAGCACCCTCACAGATACGCAGTATTTT.

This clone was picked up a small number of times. CDR3: CASSSGQFGEKLFF. The CDR3 region has the DNA TGTGCCAGCAGCTCGGGACAGTTTGGTGAAAAACTGTTTTTT. The chain has TRBV28 and TRBJ1-4; 7 nucleotides agree with TRBD1. The ends lost 6 bases at V and 7 bases at J; junction bases unmatched: 8. The CDR3 is 14 amino acids. The germline V gene has CDR1 MDHEN and CDR2 SYDVKM.

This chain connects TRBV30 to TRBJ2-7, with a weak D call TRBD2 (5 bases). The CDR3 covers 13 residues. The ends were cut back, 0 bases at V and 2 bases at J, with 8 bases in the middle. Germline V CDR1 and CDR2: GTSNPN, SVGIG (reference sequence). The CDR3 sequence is CAWSVRDTYEQYF. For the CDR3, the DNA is TGTGCCTGGAGTGTACGGGATACCTACGAGCAGTACTTC.

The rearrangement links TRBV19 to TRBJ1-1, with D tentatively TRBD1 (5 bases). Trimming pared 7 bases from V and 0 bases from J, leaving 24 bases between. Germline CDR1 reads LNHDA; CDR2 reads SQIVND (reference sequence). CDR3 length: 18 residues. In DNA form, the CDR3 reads TGTGCCAGTAAAAGAAAGGATGCCGGGGCTGGCCTGAACACTGAAGCTTTCTTT. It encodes CASKRKDAGAGLNTEAFF. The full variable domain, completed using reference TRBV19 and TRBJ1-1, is DGGITQSPKYLFRKEGQNVTLSCEQNLNHDAMYWYRQDPGQGLRLIYYSQIVNDFQKGDIAEGYSVSREKKESFPLTVTSAQKNPTAFYLCASKRKDAGAGLNTEAFFGQGTRLTVV.

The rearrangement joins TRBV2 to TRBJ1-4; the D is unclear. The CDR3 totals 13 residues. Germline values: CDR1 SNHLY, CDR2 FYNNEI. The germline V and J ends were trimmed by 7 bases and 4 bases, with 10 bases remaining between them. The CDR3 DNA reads TGTGCCAGCAAAGGGTCCTTTAATGAAAAACTGTTTTTT. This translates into CASKGSFNEKLFF.

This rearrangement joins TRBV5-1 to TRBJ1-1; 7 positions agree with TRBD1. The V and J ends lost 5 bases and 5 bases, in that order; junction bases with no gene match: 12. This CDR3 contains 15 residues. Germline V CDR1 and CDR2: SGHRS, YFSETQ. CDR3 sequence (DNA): TGCGCCAGCAGTACCCCCGACAGGGCTGGGACTGAAGCTTTCTTT. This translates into CASSTPDRAGTEAFF.

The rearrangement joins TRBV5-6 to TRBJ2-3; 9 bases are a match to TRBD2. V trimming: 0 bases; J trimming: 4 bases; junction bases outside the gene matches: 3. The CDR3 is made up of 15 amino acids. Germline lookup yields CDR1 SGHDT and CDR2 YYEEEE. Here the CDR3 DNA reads TGTGCCAGCAGCTTGGTGGCGGGGGGGGCAGATACGCAGTATTTT. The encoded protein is CASSLVAGGADTQYF. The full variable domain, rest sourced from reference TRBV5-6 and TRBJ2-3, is DAGVTQSPTHLIKTRGQQVTLRCSPKSGHDTVSWYQQALGQGPQFIFQYYEEEERQRGNFPDRFSGHQFPNYSSELNVNALLLGDSALYLCASSLVAGGADTQYFGPGTRLTVL.

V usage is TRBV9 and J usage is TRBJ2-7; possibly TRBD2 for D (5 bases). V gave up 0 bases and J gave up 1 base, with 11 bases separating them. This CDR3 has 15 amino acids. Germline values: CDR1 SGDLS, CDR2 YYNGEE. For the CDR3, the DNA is TGTGCCAGCAGCGTAGGGGTAGCGCCTTCCTACGAGCAGTACTTC. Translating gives CASSVGVAPSYEQYF.

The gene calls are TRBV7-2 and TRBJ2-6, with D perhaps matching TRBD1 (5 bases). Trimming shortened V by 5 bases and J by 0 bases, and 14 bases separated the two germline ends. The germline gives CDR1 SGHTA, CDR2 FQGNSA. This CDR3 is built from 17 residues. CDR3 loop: CASSPSTGNSGANVLTF. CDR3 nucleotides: TGTGCCAGCAGCCCGAGTACAGGCAACTCTGGGGCCAACGTCCTGACTTTC. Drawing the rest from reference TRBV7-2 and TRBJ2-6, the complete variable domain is GAGVSQSPSNKVTEKGKDVELRCDPISGHTALYWYRQSLGQGLEFLIYFQGNSAPDKSGLPSDRFSAERTGGSVSTLTIQRTQQEDSAVYLCASSPSTGNSGANVLTFGAGSRLTVL.

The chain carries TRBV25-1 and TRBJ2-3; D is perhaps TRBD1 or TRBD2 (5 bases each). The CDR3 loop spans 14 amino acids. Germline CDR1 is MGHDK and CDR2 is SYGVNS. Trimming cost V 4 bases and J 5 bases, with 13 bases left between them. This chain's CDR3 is CASSAGARQDTQYF. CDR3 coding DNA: TGTGCCAGCAGTGCCGGGGCGCGTCAAGATACGCAGTATTTT.

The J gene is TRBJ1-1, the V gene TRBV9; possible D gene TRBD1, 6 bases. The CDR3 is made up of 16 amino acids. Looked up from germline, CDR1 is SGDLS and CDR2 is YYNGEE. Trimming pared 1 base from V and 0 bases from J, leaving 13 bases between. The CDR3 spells CASSVTGQGLNTEAFF. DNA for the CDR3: TGTGCCAGCAGCGTAACGGGTCAGGGGTTGAACACTGAAGCTTTCTTT. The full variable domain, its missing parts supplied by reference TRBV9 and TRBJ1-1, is DSGVTQTPKHLITATGQRVTLRCSPRSGDLSVYWYQQSLDQGLQFLIQYYNGEERAKGNILERFSAQQFPDLHSELNLSSLELGDSALYFCASSVTGQGLNTEAFFGQGTRLTVV.

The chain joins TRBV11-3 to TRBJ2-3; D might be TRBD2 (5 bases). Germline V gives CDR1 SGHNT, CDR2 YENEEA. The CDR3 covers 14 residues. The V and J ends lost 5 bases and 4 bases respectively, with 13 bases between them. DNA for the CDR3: TGTGCCAGCAGCCCCCCAACTAGTGCAGATACGCAGTATTTT. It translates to CASSPPTSADTQYF.

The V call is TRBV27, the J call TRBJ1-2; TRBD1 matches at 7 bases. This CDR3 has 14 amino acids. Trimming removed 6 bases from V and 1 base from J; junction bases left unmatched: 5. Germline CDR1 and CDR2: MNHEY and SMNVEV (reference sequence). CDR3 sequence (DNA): TGTGCCAGCAGCGGACAGGACATTAACTATGGCTACACCTTC. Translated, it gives CASSGQDINYGYTF.

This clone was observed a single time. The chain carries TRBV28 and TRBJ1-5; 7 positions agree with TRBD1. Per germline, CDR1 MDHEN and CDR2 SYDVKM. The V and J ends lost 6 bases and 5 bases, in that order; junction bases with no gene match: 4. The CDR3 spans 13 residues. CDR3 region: CASRRQGDQPQHF. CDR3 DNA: TGTGCCAGCAGACGACAGGGTGATCAGCCCCAGCATTTT.

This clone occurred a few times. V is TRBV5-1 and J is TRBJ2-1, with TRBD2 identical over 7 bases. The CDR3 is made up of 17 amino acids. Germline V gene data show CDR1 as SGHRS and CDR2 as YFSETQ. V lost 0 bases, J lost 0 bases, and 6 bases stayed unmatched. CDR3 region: CASSLEFGGSSYNEQFF. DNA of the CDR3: TGCGCCAGCAGCTTGGAGTTCGGCGGGAGCTCCTACAATGAGCAGTTCTTC.

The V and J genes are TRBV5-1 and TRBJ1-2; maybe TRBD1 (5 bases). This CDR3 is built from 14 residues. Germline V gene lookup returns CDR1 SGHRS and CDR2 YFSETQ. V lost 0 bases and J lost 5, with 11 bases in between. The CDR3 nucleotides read TGCGCCAGCAGCTTGGTGGGGGAGAGGTATGGCTACACCTTC. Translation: CASSLVGERYGYTF.

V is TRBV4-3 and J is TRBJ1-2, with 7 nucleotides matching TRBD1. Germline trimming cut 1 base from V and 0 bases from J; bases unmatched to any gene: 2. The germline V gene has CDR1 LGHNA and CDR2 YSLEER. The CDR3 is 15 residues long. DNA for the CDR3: TGCGCCAGCAGCCAAGGGGACAGCACTAACTATGGCTACACCTTC. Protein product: CASSQGDSTNYGYTF.

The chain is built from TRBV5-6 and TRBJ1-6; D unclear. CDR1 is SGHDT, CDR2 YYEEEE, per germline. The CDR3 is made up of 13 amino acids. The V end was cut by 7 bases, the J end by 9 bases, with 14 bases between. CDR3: CASGSVVGSPLHF. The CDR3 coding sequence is TGTGCCAGCGGGAGCGTGGTGGGTTCACCCCTCCACTTT.

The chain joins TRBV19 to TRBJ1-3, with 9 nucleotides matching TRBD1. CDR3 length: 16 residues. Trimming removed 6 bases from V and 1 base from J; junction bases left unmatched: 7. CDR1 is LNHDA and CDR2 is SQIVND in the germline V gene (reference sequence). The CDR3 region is CASRRTGESSGNTIYF. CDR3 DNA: TGTGCCAGTAGGAGGACAGGGGAAAGTTCTGGAAACACCATATATTTT. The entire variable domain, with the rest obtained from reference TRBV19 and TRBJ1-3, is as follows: DGGITQSPKYLFRKEGQNVTLSCEQNLNHDAMYWYRQDPGQGLRLIYYSQIVNDFQKGDIAEGYSVSREKKESFPLTVTSAQKNPTAFYLCASRRTGESSGNTIYFGEGSWLTVV.

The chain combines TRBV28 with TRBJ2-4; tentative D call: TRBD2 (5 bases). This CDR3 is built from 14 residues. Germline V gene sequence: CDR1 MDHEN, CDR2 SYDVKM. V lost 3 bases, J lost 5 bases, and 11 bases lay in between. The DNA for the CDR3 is TGTGCCAGCAGTTTTATGACGAGGGAAAACATTCAGTACTTC. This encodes CASSFMTRENIQYF.

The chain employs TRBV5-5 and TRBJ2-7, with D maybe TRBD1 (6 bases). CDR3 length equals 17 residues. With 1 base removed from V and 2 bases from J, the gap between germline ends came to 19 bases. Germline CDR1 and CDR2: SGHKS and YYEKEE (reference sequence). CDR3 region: CASSLSIGQPSTYEQYF. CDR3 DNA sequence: TGTGCCAGCAGCTTGAGTATTGGACAGCCGAGTACCTACGAGCAGTACTTC.